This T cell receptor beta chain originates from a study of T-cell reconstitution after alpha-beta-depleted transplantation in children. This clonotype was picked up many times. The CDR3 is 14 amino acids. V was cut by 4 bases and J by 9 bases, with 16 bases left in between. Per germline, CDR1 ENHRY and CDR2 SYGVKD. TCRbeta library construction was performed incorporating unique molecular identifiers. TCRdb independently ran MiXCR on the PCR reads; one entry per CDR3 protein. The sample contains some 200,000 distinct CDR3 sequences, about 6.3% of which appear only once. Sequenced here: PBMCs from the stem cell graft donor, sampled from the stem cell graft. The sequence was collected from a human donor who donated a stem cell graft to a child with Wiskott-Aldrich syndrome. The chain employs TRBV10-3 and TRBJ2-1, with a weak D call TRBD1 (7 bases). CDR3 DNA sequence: TGTGCCATCAGTGCTCAGGGGGGAAAGGCTGAGCAGTTCTTC. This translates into CAISAQGGKAEQFF.